Below are 9 T cell receptor beta chains sequenced from a single sample in a study of T cell responses to AZD1222 COVID-19 vaccine. Profiling relied on immunoSEQ multiplex PCR, and the TCRdb table lists in-frame clones only, not all of them. Of about 100,000 clones detected, 85% to 90% appear once; the ten largest clones hold approximately 15%. Sequences were derived from peripheral blood, sampled on day 0 of AZD1222 vaccination. The receptors originated from an adult in good health.

This clone was seen only once. V is TRBV7-9 and J is TRBJ2-2; TRBD2 agrees at 10 bases. CDR1 and CDR2 from the germline V gene are SEHNR and FQNEAQ (reference sequence). The ends lost 2 bases at V and 5 bases at J; junction bases unmatched: 5. The CDR3 extends over 16 amino acids. This chain's CDR3 is CASSLRTSGTTGELFF. CDR3 bases: TGTGCCAGCAGCTTACGGACTAGCGGTACAACCGGGGAGCTGTTTTTT.

The rearrangement uses TRBV5-1 and TRBJ2-7, with D possibly matching TRBD2 (5 bases). Germline CDR1 reads SGHRS; CDR2 reads YFSETQ. V was cut by 2 bases and J by 3 bases, with 12 bases left in between. This CDR3 is 14 amino acids long. The CDR3, as DNA: TGCGCCAGCAGCTTCCGGGGAGACGGCTACGAGCAGTACTTC. Translated: CASSFRGDGYEQYF.

The rearrangement uses TRBV6-5 and TRBJ2-7; the match to TRBD1 covers 8 bases. Trimming removed 3 bases from V and 2 bases from J; junction bases left unmatched: 9. The CDR3 has 16 residues. The V gene's germline CDR1 is MNHEY and CDR2 SVGAGI. In DNA form, the CDR3 reads TGTGCCAGCAGTTATTCCACTCCGGGACAGGCCTACGAGCAGTACTTC. Translated: CASSYSTPGQAYEQYF.

The chain links TRBV6-6 to TRBJ1-3, with D maybe TRBD1 (5 bases). This CDR3 has 12 amino acids. Per germline, CDR1 MNHNY and CDR2 SVGAGI (reference sequence). V was trimmed by 8 bases and J by 2 bases, leaving 7 bases between them. In DNA, the CDR3 is TGTGCCAGCCAGGGTGCTGGAAACACCATATATTTT. Protein sequence: CASQGAGNTIYF.

V is TRBV24-1 and J is TRBJ1-5; perhaps TRBD1 as D (6 bases). Per the germline V gene, CDR1 is KGHDR and CDR2 is SFDVKD. The CDR3 is made up of 15 amino acids. V gave up 3 bases and J gave up 7 bases, with 15 bases separating them. Written as DNA, the CDR3 is TGTGCCACCAGTGATATGATAGGGGGTGGACAGCCCCAGCATTTT. Protein product: CATSDMIGGGQPQHF.

This clone appeared a single time. The chain joins TRBV5-1 to TRBJ1-3; D is unresolved. Trimming removed 4 bases from V and 4 bases from J, with 3 bases in between. Germline V gives CDR1 SGHRS, CDR2 YFSETQ. The CDR3 spans 11 residues. The CDR3 loop is CASSEGNTIYF. For the CDR3, the DNA is TGCGCCAGCAGCGAAGGAAACACCATATATTTT.

This chain uses TRBV7-2 with TRBJ1-5; D ambiguous. The CDR3 has 14 amino acids. CDR1 and CDR2 from the germline V gene are SGHTA and FQGNSA. V shed 2 bases and J shed 13 bases, with 18 bases lying between them. In DNA, the CDR3 is TGTGCCAGCAGCTTATTATCTATAGCAGGAGGACAGCATTTT. It is translated as CASSLLSIAGGQHF.

This chain links TRBV7-9 with TRBJ2-2, with D possibly matching TRBD2 (6 bases). CDR1 and CDR2 from the germline V gene are SEHNR and FQNEAQ (reference sequence). V gave up 3 bases and J gave up 4 bases, with 12 bases separating them. There are 15 residues in the CDR3. CDR3 region: CASSFGGLRTGELFF. The DNA of the CDR3 is TGTGCCAGCAGCTTCGGGGGTTTACGCACCGGGGAGCTGTTTTTT.

This clone was counted a few times. This chain connects TRBV3-1 (or the pseudogene TRBV3-2) to TRBJ2-5; D not certain. The CDR3 is 12 residues long. CDR1 and CDR2 from the germline V gene are LGHDT and YNNKEL (reference sequence). V lost 1 base to trimming and J lost 5 bases, with 5 bases between them. In DNA form, the CDR3 reads TGTGCCAGCAGCCAAGCTTCCGAGACCCAGTACTTC. It yields the protein CASSQASETQYF.